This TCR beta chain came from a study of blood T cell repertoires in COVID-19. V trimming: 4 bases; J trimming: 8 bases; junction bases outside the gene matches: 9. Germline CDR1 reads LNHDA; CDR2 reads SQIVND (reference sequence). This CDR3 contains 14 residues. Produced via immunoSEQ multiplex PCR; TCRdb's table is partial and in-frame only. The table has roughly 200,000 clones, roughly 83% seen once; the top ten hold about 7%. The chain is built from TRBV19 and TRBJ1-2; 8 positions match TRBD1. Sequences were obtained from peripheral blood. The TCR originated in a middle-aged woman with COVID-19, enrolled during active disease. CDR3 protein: CASSNQGAPWGYTF. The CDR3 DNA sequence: TGTGCCAGTAGTAACCAGGGGGCCCCTTGGGGCTACACCTTC.